Below, 11 T cell receptor beta chains from the same sample are listed, as sequenced in a study of blood T cell repertoires in COVID-19. The method was immunoSEQ multiplex PCR; TCRdb's version includes in-frame clones alone and lacks a portion of them. The sample carries roughly 190,000 clones, roughly nine tenths recorded once. The sequenced sample was peripheral blood. These receptors all come from a man aged 30 to 45 with acute or convalescent COVID-19.

V gene TRBV21-1 combines with J gene TRBJ2-7; the D call of TRBD2 is as the table states it, not checked on the DNA. TRBV21-1 is reported as a pseudogene. This CDR3 region has 14 residues. In DNA form, the CDR3 reads TGTGCCAGCAGCCCGACTAGCGGGTCCTACGAGCAGTACTTC. It yields the protein CASSPTSGSYEQYF.

The chain uses TRBV5-4 and TRBJ2-1, with 14 bases aligning to TRBD2. The CDR3 extends over 16 amino acids. The germline V gene encodes CDR1 SGHNT and CDR2 YYREEE (reference sequence). The trim removed 3 bases at V and 6 bases at J, leaving 5 bases unmatched. The CDR3 DNA sequence: TGTGCCAGCAGCTCGCCGACTAGCGGGGGGGCCAATGAGCAGTTCTTC. Protein: CASSSPTSGGANEQFF.

V gene TRBV3-1 (or the pseudogene TRBV3-2) combines with J gene TRBJ2-7; 7 bases map to TRBD2. The trim removed 1 base at V and 2 bases at J, leaving 5 bases unmatched. Per the germline V gene, CDR1 is LGHDT and CDR2 is YNNKEL (reference sequence). This CDR3 spans 15 amino acids. This chain's CDR3 is CASSQGLAVTYEQYF. The CDR3, as DNA: TGTGCCAGCAGCCAAGGGCTAGCGGTCACCTACGAGCAGTACTTC.

The CDR3 bases are TGTGCCAGCTCATGGATAGCGGGAGATCCGAAGACCCAGTACTTC. It translates to CASSWIAGDPKTQYF. The chain employs TRBV18 and TRBJ2-5; the match to TRBD2 covers 9 bases. Germline V lookup: CDR1 KGHSH, CDR2 LQKENI. Trimming at V came to 5 bases and at J to 6 bases, leaving 10 bases not matched to a gene. The CDR3 is made up of 15 amino acids. Full variable domain (outside the CDR3, taken from reference TRBV18 and TRBJ2-5): NAGVMQNPRHLVRRRGQEARLRCSPMKGHSHVYWYRQLPEEGLKFMVYLQKENIIDESGMPKERFSAEFPKEGPSILRIQQVVRGDSAAYFCASSWIAGDPKTQYFGPGTRLLVL.

The chain uses TRBV23-1 and TRBJ2-7, with 9 nucleotides matching TRBD1. TRBV23-1 is assigned to the ORF class and has an uncertain function. Trimming took 7 bases from V and 0 from J; bases not matched to a gene: 7. This CDR3 contains 15 residues. CDR3: CASNGWDRDSYEQYF. CDR3 coding DNA: TGCGCCAGCAACGGATGGGACAGGGACTCCTACGAGCAGTACTTC.

The CDR3 reads CASRLAQAAYNEQFF. CDR3 bases: TGTGCCAGCAGGCTGGCCCAGGCCGCCTACAATGAGCAGTTCTTC. V is TRBV28 and J is TRBJ2-1; no reliable D call. This CDR3 has 15 residues. Trimming left V 6 bases short and J 2 bases short, with 14 bases between. The V gene's germline CDR1 is MDHEN and CDR2 SYDVKM.

The chain uses TRBV25-1 and TRBJ1-2; D may be TRBD1 (5 bases). Per germline, CDR1 MGHDK and CDR2 SYGVNS. The CDR3 has 16 amino acids. V lost 0 bases, J lost 2 bases, and 13 bases lay in between. Here the CDR3 DNA reads TGTGCCAGCAGTGAATATGGGGGGGGTTTAAACTATGGCTACACCTTC. Its protein product is CASSEYGGGLNYGYTF.

The chain combines TRBV5-5 with TRBJ2-7; weak D call: TRBD2 (5 bases). CDR1 and CDR2 from the germline V gene are SGHKS and YYEKEE (reference sequence). This CDR3 has 16 residues. V was trimmed by 7 bases and J by 2 bases, leaving 22 bases between them. The CDR3 sequence is CASHKPPVGVAYEQYF. CDR3 nucleotide sequence: TGTGCCAGCCATAAACCCCCGGTCGGGGTTGCCTACGAGCAGTACTTC. The whole variable domain, remainder taken from reference TRBV5-5 and TRBJ2-7, is DAGVTQSPTHLIKTRGQQVTLRCSPISGHKSVSWYQQVLGQGPQFIFQYYEKEERGRGNFPDRFSARQFPNYSSELNVNALLLGDSALYLCASHKPPVGVAYEQYFGPGTRLTVT.

V gene TRBV3-1 (or the pseudogene TRBV3-2) combines with J gene TRBJ2-7; 8 nucleotides line up with TRBD1. The CDR3 is 14 amino acids. Germline loops: CDR1 LGHDT, CDR2 YNNKEL (reference sequence). The V gene end was trimmed by 2 bases and the J gene end by 5 bases; junction bases not matched to a gene: 5. The chain's CDR3 is CASSQPDRENEQYF. The CDR3 bases are TGTGCCAGCAGCCAACCGGACAGGGAAAACGAGCAGTACTTC.

A remark on this clone: The sample carries other DNA sequences with the same CDR3. The chain has TRBV24-1 and TRBJ2-7, with 7 bases lining up with TRBD1. There are 15 residues in the CDR3. With 3 bases clipped from V and 3 bases from J, the junction kept 7 bases outside the gene matches. Germline CDR1 reads KGHDR; CDR2 reads SFDVKD. CDR3 coding DNA: TGTGCCACCAGTGATCCTCGGGACAGAAGCTACGAGCAGTACTTC. Translating gives CATSDPRDRSYEQYF.

The gene calls are TRBV11-2 and TRBJ2-1, with 9 positions matching TRBD1. The J segment lost 6 bases and the V segment lost 5 bases, leaving 14 bases of the junction unmatched. Per the germline V gene, CDR1 is SGHAT and CDR2 is FQNNGV. The CDR3 extends over 17 amino acids. Here the CDR3 reads CASSPILGQGSLNEQFF. The CDR3 nucleotides are TGTGCCAGCAGCCCTATACTGGGACAGGGTTCCCTCAATGAGCAGTTCTTC.